These 28 T cell receptor beta chains originate from one sample sequenced in a study of CD8 T cells in ankylosing spondylitis (TCRdb year 2017). Broader findings and caveats from the paper: A TCR beta motif of 8 or 9 highly homologous amino acid variants appeared characteristic of blood from ankylosing spondylitis patients.

These receptors have no known antigen. Libraries were built with 5' RACE. The run used an Illumina HiSeq 2500. In-frame beta chains were kept once TCRdb had trimmed the public reads at Q25 with fastp and called clones with MiXCR. Rows matching on CDR3 protein sequence are summarized as one entry with the most common DNA and genes. This sample comprises fewer than 550,000 distinct CDR3 sequences, over 4% of them detected only once. Clones ranked in the top ten supply around 3.4% of the sample. The sample taken for sequencing was blood, either unsorted or a sorted T cell fraction (not recorded which). Source of these receptors: a male donor with ankylosing spondylitis.

The chain combines TRBV5-5 with TRBJ2-7, with a possible D match to TRBD2 (6 bases). This CDR3 comprises 14 residues. CDR1 SGHKS and CDR2 YYEKEE come from the germline V gene (reference sequence). Trimming left V 6 bases short and J 0 bases short, with 13 bases between. In DNA form, the CDR3 reads TGTGCCAGCACCCGGCGGGGAGACTCCTACGAGCAGTACTTC. The encoded protein is CASTRRGDSYEQYF.

This clonotype was counted at least ten times. The chain recombines TRBV12-3 or TRBV12-4 with TRBJ2-2; D possibly corresponds to TRBD2 (6 bases). Trimming removed 6 bases from V and 0 bases from J, with 14 bases in between. This CDR3 spans 16 amino acids. CDR3 sequence reads: CASSKPSATNTGELFF. The CDR3 region has the DNA TGTGCCAGCAGCAAACCTAGCGCTACGAACACCGGGGAGCTGTTTTTT.

The chain has TRBV20-1 and TRBJ2-1; a weak D match, TRBD2 (6 bases). Trimming removed 6 bases at V and 0 bases at J, with 21 bases between. The V gene's germline CDR1 is DFQATT and CDR2 SNEGSKA (reference sequence). The CDR3 is 17 residues long. CDR3 loop: CSAEVSEGQNSYNEQFF. In DNA form, the CDR3 reads TGCAGTGCCGAAGTCTCGGAGGGCCAAAACTCCTACAATGAGCAGTTCTTC.

This clonotype showed up many times. The chain combines TRBV4-3 with TRBJ1-5; unclear D gene. The V gene's germline CDR1 is LGHNA and CDR2 YSLEER. The CDR3 has 15 amino acids. Trimming cost V 0 bases and J 5 bases, with 11 bases left between them. The CDR3 sequence: CASSQEYLSDQPQHF. CDR3 nucleotides: TGCGCCAGCAGCCAAGAATACCTTTCGGATCAGCCCCAGCATTTT.

The sample holds a few counts of this clonotype. The chain has TRBV7-2 and TRBJ2-1; no reliable D call. CDR3 length equals 12 residues. Looked up from germline, CDR1 is SGHTA and CDR2 is FQGNSA. The germline V and J ends were trimmed by 4 bases and 7 bases, with 8 bases remaining between them. CDR3 nucleotides: TGTGCCAGCAGCTACCGAACGAATGAGCAGTTCTTC. Translating it yields CASSYRTNEQFF.

This clonotype was detected ten times or more. The chain employs TRBV12-3 or TRBV12-4 and TRBJ2-5; weak D call: TRBD1 (6 bases). The CDR3 has 15 residues. Trimming pared 2 bases from V and 1 base from J, leaving 11 bases between. The CDR3 bases are TGTGCCAGCAGTTTACTCAAGGGGGTCCAAGAGACCCAGTACTTC. As protein: CASSLLKGVQETQYF.

The V call is TRBV20-1, the J call TRBJ2-1, with a tentative D call TRBD2 (6 bases). V lost 8 bases to trimming and J lost 0 bases, with 14 bases between them. The CDR3 has 14 amino acids. Per germline, CDR1 DFQATT and CDR2 SNEGSKA (reference sequence). The CDR3 coding sequence is TGCAGTTGTTCGGGACTCAGCTCCTACAATGAGCAGTTCTTC. Amino acid sequence: CSCSGLSSYNEQFF.

This clonotype was seen many times. The chain links TRBV5-6 to TRBJ1-2, with a weak D call TRBD1 (5 bases). This CDR3 has 13 residues. Germline V CDR1 and CDR2: SGHDT, YYEEEE. With 0 bases removed from V and 3 bases from J, the gap between germline ends came to 6 bases. The CDR3 is CASSLVGDYGYTF. CDR3 DNA: TGTGCCAGCAGCTTGGTAGGGGACTATGGCTACACCTTC.

This clonotype came up many times. The chain combines TRBV10-3 with TRBJ2-7; tentatively, D is TRBD2 (6 bases). V was clipped by 4 bases and J by 3 bases, with 13 bases between them. In germline, CDR1 is ENHRY, CDR2 SYGVKD. The CDR3 has 14 residues. In nucleotides, the CDR3 is TGTGCCATCAGTGGGAGGAGGGAGAGCTACGAGCAGTACTTC. Translation: CAISGRRESYEQYF.

In its sample, this clonotype was seen many times. The chain links TRBV9 to TRBJ2-2, with D uncertain. Trimming removed 0 bases from V and 5 bases from J, with 5 bases in between. Germline V lookup: CDR1 SGDLS, CDR2 YYNGEE. CDR3 length: 13 amino acids. Written as DNA, the CDR3 is TGTGCCAGCAGCGTAGAAGGAACCGGGGAGCTGTTTTTT. Its translation is CASSVEGTGELFF.

There are many counts of this clonotype. The chain joins TRBV7-9 to TRBJ1-6; D is ambiguous. Per the germline V gene, CDR1 is SEHNR and CDR2 is FQNEAQ (reference sequence). CDR3 size: 13 residues. V was clipped by 5 bases and J by 6 bases, with 8 bases between them. CDR3 in DNA: TGTGCCAGCAGCCTCGAAGCTAATTCACCCCTCCACTTT. This gives the protein CASSLEANSPLHF.

In this sample, this clonotype turned up many times. The chain is built from TRBV20-1 and TRBJ2-5, with unresolved D. V was shortened by 6 bases and J by 5 bases, with 10 bases between the two germline ends. Germline CDR1 is DFQATT and CDR2 is SNEGSKA (reference sequence). The CDR3 totals 11 residues. Written as DNA, the CDR3 is TGCAGTGCGCGGCCTGTGGAGACCCAGTACTTC. Protein: CSARPVETQYF.

This clonotype was detected many times. V usage is TRBV20-1 and J usage is TRBJ1-6; D gene uncertain. There are 11 residues in the CDR3. Germline V gene lookup returns CDR1 DFQATT and CDR2 SNEGSKA (reference sequence). The V end was cut by 6 bases, the J end by 14 bases, with 14 bases between. CDR3 protein: CSAHTETALHF. CDR3 bases: TGCAGTGCCCACACCGAGACTGCCCTCCACTTT.

This clonotype occurred a few times. The CDR3 bases are TGCGCCAGCAGCCAAGATCGGGGGGCAGGTGGAGAGACCCAGTACTTC. Amino acids: CASSQDRGAGGETQYF. The chain couples TRBV4-3 to TRBJ2-5; a weak D match, TRBD2 (7 bases). This CDR3 has 16 amino acids. Germline CDR1 and CDR2: LGHNA and YSLEER. Trimming pared 0 bases from V and 4 bases from J, leaving 15 bases between.

This clonotype has ten or more counts. V is TRBV29-1 and J is TRBJ1-2, with a weak D call TRBD1 (5 bases). The CDR3 totals 12 residues. Germline CDR1 is SQVTM and CDR2 is ANQGSEA. V was pared by 1 base and J by 8 bases, with 11 bases between. Here the CDR3 reads CSVEGRGFGYTF. The CDR3 region has the DNA TGCAGCGTTGAAGGAAGGGGCTTCGGCTACACCTTC.

This clonotype occurred many times. The genes are TRBV5-6 and TRBJ2-2; D uncertain. This CDR3 has 15 amino acids. Trimming cost V 2 bases and J 0 bases, with 8 bases left between them. Germline CDR1 SGHDT, CDR2 YYEEEE. Written as DNA, the CDR3 is TGTGCCAGCAGCTTTGGCCCGGCGAACACCGGGGAGCTGTTTTTT. It encodes CASSFGPANTGELFF.

This clonotype was seen many times. The V and J genes are TRBV20-1 and TRBJ2-1, with 10 bases aligning to TRBD2. V shed 5 bases and J 6 bases; nucleotides not matched to a gene: 7. There are 14 residues in the CDR3. Germline loops: CDR1 DFQATT, CDR2 SNEGSKA (reference sequence). The CDR3 loop is CSAEPSGSVNEQFF. The CDR3, as DNA: TGCAGTGCTGAACCTAGCGGGAGCGTCAATGAGCAGTTCTTC.

Note on this clonotype: This may arise from a read error, as a much more abundant clone is one base away. The chain joins TRBV24-1 to TRBJ2-1, with D perhaps matching TRBD1 or TRBD2 (5 bases each). The V gene lost 2 bases and the J gene lost 6 bases, with 13 bases spanning the gap. Germline V gene data show CDR1 as KGHDR and CDR2 as SFDVKD. CDR3 length equals 15 residues. CDR3 bases: TGTGCCACCAGTGATTACGACGGGGCGGGCAATGAGCAGTTCTTC. Residues: CATSDYDGAGNEQFF.

This clonotype occurred many times. The chain has TRBV4-1 and TRBJ1-1; D gene ambiguous. Trimming removed 4 bases at V and 2 bases at J, with 14 bases between. The CDR3 runs to 15 residues. CDR1 is MGHRA and CDR2 is YSYEKL in the germline V gene. For the CDR3, the DNA is TGCGCCAGCAGCCCAGAAGGGAATCCTAACACTGAAGCTTTCTTT. Amino acids: CASSPEGNPNTEAFF.

The table lists this clonotype with many counts. V is TRBV30 and J is TRBJ2-7; no reliable D call. Germline CDR1 and CDR2: GTSNPN and SVGIG (reference sequence). CDR3 size: 12 residues. V was pared by 0 bases and J by 10 bases, with 13 bases between. The CDR3 protein is CAWSVSLLGQYF. CDR3 coding DNA: TGTGCCTGGAGTGTAAGCTTATTGGGTCAGTACTTC.

This clonotype was detected many times. This sequence joins TRBV9 and TRBJ1-3; D ambiguous. V lost 0 bases to trimming and J lost 0 bases, with 7 bases between them. The CDR3 spans 15 residues. The germline V gene encodes CDR1 SGDLS and CDR2 YYNGEE. CDR3 sequence: CASSVASTSGNTIYF. The CDR3 coding sequence is TGTGCCAGCAGCGTAGCTTCGACCTCTGGAAACACCATATATTTT.

Ten or more counts support this clonotype. The rearrangement links TRBV6-1 to TRBJ2-5, with D uncertain. This CDR3 contains 14 residues. Germline CDR1 reads MNHNS; CDR2 reads SASEGT. Trimming pared 7 bases from V and 2 bases from J, leaving 14 bases between. DNA for the CDR3: TGTGCCAGCATCAACAGTCGGTCGCAAGAGACCCAGTACTTC. Protein product: CASINSRSQETQYF.

This clonotype was recorded many times. The gene calls are TRBV4-3 and TRBJ1-5; 9 nucleotides agree with TRBD1. Germline CDR1 reads LGHNA; CDR2 reads YSLEER. The CDR3 is 17 residues long. V lost 0 bases, J lost 7 bases, and 10 bases stayed unmatched. The DNA of the CDR3 is TGCGCCAGCAGCCAAGAACGCCCTCGACAGGGGGAACAGCCCCAGCATTTT. Translation: CASSQERPRQGEQPQHF.

This clonotype was picked up many times. This chain joins TRBV29-1 and TRBJ1-1; no definite D call. The germline V gene encodes CDR1 SQVTM and CDR2 ANQGSEA. The CDR3 contains 13 residues. Trimming took 3 bases from V and 0 from J, leaving 8 bases between them. The CDR3 nucleotides read TGCAGCGTTGAGGTGCAACTGAACACTGAAGCTTTCTTT. It codes for CSVEVQLNTEAFF.

This clonotype was detected many times. J is TRBJ2-7 and V is TRBV4-2; 10 bases fit TRBD2. The CDR3 has 15 amino acids. Germline V CDR1 and CDR2: LGHNA, YNFKEQ. V shed 4 bases, J shed 4 bases, and the junction held 7 bases outside the gene matches. Here the CDR3 reads CASSPGLAESYEQYF. In nucleotides, the CDR3 is TGTGCCAGCAGCCCCGGACTAGCGGAATCATACGAGCAGTACTTC.

This clonotype has at least ten counts. The J gene is TRBJ2-1, the V gene TRBV7-2, with TRBD2 matching 12 bases. This CDR3 has 15 residues. J gave up 3 bases and V 5 bases, and 2 bases lay outside the gene matches. Germline V CDR1 and CDR2: SGHTA, FQGNSA. CDR3 coding DNA: TGTGCCAGCAGCCGGACTAGCGGGATCTACAATGAGCAGTTCTTC. Encoded protein: CASSRTSGIYNEQFF. The full variable domain, in which reference TRBV7-2 and TRBJ2-1 provide the parts outside the CDR3, is GAGVSQSPSNKVTEKGKDVELRCDPISGHTALYWYRQSLGQGLEFLIYFQGNSAPDKSGLPSDRFSAERTGGSVSTLTIQRTQQEDSAVYLCASSRTSGIYNEQFFGPGTRLTVL.

This clonotype was observed a few times. The chain is built from TRBV27 and TRBJ2-3, with a weak D call TRBD2 (5 bases). The V gene's germline CDR1 is MNHEY and CDR2 SMNVEV (reference sequence). The CDR3 consists of 16 residues. V was pared by 4 bases and J by 0 bases, with 14 bases between. The CDR3, as DNA: TGTGCCAGCAGTTATCAGCGGAGAACTAGCACAGATACGCAGTATTTT. It yields the protein CASSYQRRTSTDTQYF.

In its sample, this clonotype was seen many times. This chain uses TRBV4-2 with TRBJ1-6; TRBD1 matches at 8 bases. The CDR3 is 18 residues long. CDR1 LGHNA and CDR2 YNFKEQ come from the germline V gene. V gave up 0 bases and J gave up 5 bases; unmatched junction bases: 9. CDR3 protein: CASSQDQSQGGNNSPLHF. In DNA, the CDR3 is TGTGCCAGCAGCCAAGATCAGTCACAGGGGGGGAATAATTCACCCCTCCACTTT.